Listed here are 6 T cell receptor beta chains from one sample, sequenced in a study of cytomegalovirus exposure and HLA in healthy donors. Primers included in the PCR were 60 Vbeta and 13 Jbeta primers. Measured with immunoSEQ multiplex PCR; TCRdb has only the in-frame clones, and not every one. Altogether about 180,000 clones are present, around 80% being singletons, with the ten largest covering 2% to 2.5%. What was sequenced was PBMCs. Receptor source: a woman in her twenties or thirties in good health and CMV-seropositive.

The V call is TRBV11-3, the J call TRBJ1-6; D gene uncertain. Germline V gene data show CDR1 as SGHNT and CDR2 as YENEEA. The CDR3 spans 14 residues. Trimming removed 5 bases from V and 7 bases from J, with 12 bases in between. CDR3 sequence reads: CASSPGWKNSPLHF. DNA for the CDR3: TGTGCCAGCAGCCCGGGGTGGAAGAATTCACCCCTCCACTTT.

The V gene is TRBV9, the J gene TRBJ2-7; D is ambiguous. V lost 2 bases and J lost 6, with 15 bases in between. CDR3 size: 14 residues. In germline, CDR1 is SGDLS, CDR2 YYNGEE. CDR3 DNA: TGTGCCAGCAGCGTTTCCCCGGGTGCGAGCGAGCAGTACTTC. Protein product: CASSVSPGASEQYF.

The sample holds one count of this clone. This rearrangement joins TRBV7-6 to TRBJ1-4; 8 nucleotides match TRBD1. V gave up 4 bases and J gave up 5 bases; unmatched junction bases: 6. Looked up from germline, CDR1 is SGHVS and CDR2 is FNYEAQ. The CDR3 runs 15 residues. This CDR3 reads CASSYGQGVNEKLFF. The CDR3 DNA is TGTGCCAGCAGCTACGGACAGGGAGTAAATGAAAAACTGTTTTTT.

The chain carries TRBV5-6 and TRBJ2-1, with no clear D. The CDR3 length is 16 residues. CDR1 is SGHDT, CDR2 YYEEEE, per germline. V was clipped by 0 bases and J by 0 bases, with 10 bases between them. CDR3: CASSLVPVSSYNEQFF. CDR3 bases: TGTGCCAGCAGCTTGGTGCCTGTTAGCTCCTACAATGAGCAGTTCTTC.

The chain carries TRBV7-9 and TRBJ1-5; D is perhaps TRBD1 (5 bases). CDR1 SEHNR and CDR2 FQNEAQ come from the germline V gene (reference sequence). This CDR3 is built from 13 residues. With 6 bases removed from V and 5 bases from J, the gap between germline ends came to 11 bases. CDR3 sequence (DNA): TGTGCCAGCAGTCTTACAGGTCATCAGCCCCAGCATTTT. It specifies CASSLTGHQPQHF.

This rearrangement joins TRBV4-1 to TRBJ1-6; a weak D match, TRBD1 (5 bases). Trimming removed 4 bases from V and 9 bases from J, with 13 bases in between. The length of the CDR3 is 14 residues. Germline V lookup: CDR1 MGHRA, CDR2 YSYEKL. This chain's CDR3 is CASSPQGAASPLHF. The CDR3 DNA is TGCGCCAGCAGCCCACAAGGGGCGGCTTCACCCCTCCACTTT.